These T cell receptor beta chains were read from a single sample in a study of beta chain features in type 1 diabetes. Sequencing used immunoSEQ multiplex PCR; TCRdb keeps in-frame clones, though not all of them. The sample carries more than 250,000 clones, 20% recorded once. The specimen was naive CD4+ T cells from blood. Every receptor here comes from a woman aged 40 to 55 with type 1 diabetes. Each CDR3 is given with its conserved first and last residue. Fields, in order: clone size, D gene, V gene, J gene, CDR3 protein, CDR3 DNA. D genes are given only for firm matches. Where a row states a size, it is once, few, many or the class of an expanded clone; other rows omit it.

>NA|TRBD2|TRBV11-1|TRBJ2-5
CASSPRSAGGGETQYF
TGTGCCAGCAGCCCACGGTCAGCGGGGGGAGGAGAGACCCAGTACTTC
>few|TRBD2|TRBV5-1|TRBJ2-3
CASGETSGSRTDTQYF
TGCGCCAGCGGCGAAACTAGCGGGAGTCGAACAGATACGCAGTATTTT
>few|NA|TRBV28|TRBJ1-2
CASSLVAPANYGYTF
TGTGCCAGCAGTTTAGTTGCCCCAGCTAACTATGGCTACACCTTC
>few|TRBD1|TRBV29-1|TRBJ2-4
CSAKQGTKNIQYF
TGCAGCGCTAAACAGGGGACCAAAAACATTCAGTACTTC
>NA|TRBD1|TRBV11-1|TRBJ2-3
CASSFNRGVTDTQYF
TGTGCCAGCAGCTTCAACAGGGGTGTGACAGATACGCAGTATTTT
>NA|NA|TRBV29-1|TRBJ1-1
CSVERLLNTEAFF
TGCAGCGTTGAACGACTCCTGAACACTGAAGCTTTCTTT
>few|NA|TRBV4-2|TRBJ1-5
CASSQEQANQPQHF
TGTGCCAGCAGCCAAGAACAGGCTAATCAGCCCCAGCATTTT
>NA|TRBD1|TRBV30|TRBJ1-2
CASPQGGYGYTF
TGTGCCTCACCACAGGGGGGCTATGGCTACACCTTC
>NA|TRBD1|TRBV4-1|TRBJ2-7
CASSQEGQGVPSSYEQYF
TGCGCCAGCAGCCAAGAGGGACAGGGGGTGCCTAGCTCCTACGAGCAGTACTTC
>NA|NA|TRBV6-5|TRBJ2-5
CASSYSRVDKETQYF
TGTGCCAGCAGTTACTCAAGGGTGGACAAAGAGACCCAGTACTTC
>few|TRBD2|TRBV7-6|TRBJ2-1
CASSFGSSGRVNEQFF
TGTGCCAGCAGCTTTGGGTCTAGCGGGAGGGTAAATGAGCAGTTCTTC
>NA|NA|TRBV19|TRBJ1-2
CASTQDRIGYTF
TGTGCCAGTACCCAAGACAGGATCGGCTACACCTTC
>NA|NA|TRBV5-4|TRBJ1-2
CASQAGTVDYGYTF
TGTGCCAGCCAAGCGGGGACTGTGGACTATGGCTACACCTTC
>few|NA|TRBV7-3|TRBJ1-2
CASSLPGDYGYTF
TGTGCCAGCAGCTTGCCCGGAGACTATGGCTACACCTTC